These 24 T cell receptor beta chains came from one sample sequenced in a study of T cells in Graves' hyperthyroidism and ophthalmopathy. Regions amplified from RNA transcripts were the TCR beta CDR3 regions. The TCR CDR3 first-round RT-PCR relied on the HTBI primer set. TCRdb redid the calling of the multiplex PCR reads with MiXCR, one entry per CDR3 protein. Of 300,000 to 400,000 distinct CDR3 sequences in the sample, about 20% were seen once. The sample consisted of blood. The source of these receptors is a woman between 45 and 65 years old with Graves' hyperthyroidism.

This clonotype was observed at least ten times. CDR3 loop: CASSLARGTGEAFF. In DNA form, the CDR3 reads TGCGCCAGCAGCTTGGCCAGGGGGACAGGGGAGGCTTTCTTT. This chain uses TRBV5-1 with TRBJ1-1; 10 bases match TRBD1. J gave up 11 bases and V 0 bases, and 7 bases lay outside the gene matches. CDR1 is SGHRS, CDR2 YFSETQ, per germline. This CDR3 is 14 amino acids long.

The chain uses TRBV2 and TRBJ2-3; 12 bases are a match to TRBD2. With V trimmed by 4 bases and J by 7 bases, 9 bases remained unmatched. Germline CDR1 is SNHLY and CDR2 is FYNNEI. CDR3 length equals 16 residues. The CDR3 nucleotides are TGTGCCAGCAGTGGACTAGCGGGGGACCGGGCGTATACGCAGTATTTT. Amino acids: CASSGLAGDRAYTQYF.

This clonotype occurred a few times. V gene TRBV5-6 combines with J gene TRBJ1-2; possible D gene TRBD1, 5 bases. In germline, CDR1 is SGHDT, CDR2 YYEEEE. CDR3 length: 14 amino acids. Trimming took off 0 bases at V and 7 bases at J, with 13 bases between the two ends. CDR3 amino acids: CASSLVAGYSGYTF. Written as DNA, the CDR3 is TGTGCCAGCAGCTTGGTAGCAGGGTACTCTGGCTACACCTTC.

The chain joins TRBV5-5 to TRBJ2-7; D is possibly TRBD2 (5 bases). The ends were cut back, 0 bases at V and 2 bases at J, with 12 bases in the middle. CDR3 length: 15 residues. Germline loops: CDR1 SGHKS, CDR2 YYEKEE (reference sequence). The CDR3 loop is CASSLGPGEAYEQYV. The CDR3 DNA follows: TGTGCCAGCAGCTTGGGCCCCGGGGAAGCCTACGAGCAGTACGTC.

The V and J genes are TRBV11-3 and TRBJ2-5, with D perhaps given as TRBD1 or TRBD2 (5 bases each). CDR3 length: 15 residues. The germline CDR1 and CDR2 sequences are SGHNT and YENEEA. The germline V and J ends were trimmed by 1 base and 5 bases, with 14 bases remaining between them. The CDR3 nucleotides are TGTGCCAGCAGCTTAGGGGGGTCCCCCTCGGAGACCCAGTACTTC. This codes for CASSLGGSPSETQYF.

V usage is TRBV7-3 and J usage is TRBJ2-1, with 7 bases that match TRBD2. CDR3 length: 16 amino acids. The V gene's germline CDR1 is SGHTA and CDR2 FQGTGA. The V gene end was trimmed by 6 bases and the J gene end by 0 bases; junction bases not matched to a gene: 8. The CDR3 DNA is TGTGCCAGCAGTTCGACTAGCTCTTACTCCTACAATGAGCAGTTCTTC. Translated, it gives CASSSTSSYSYNEQFF.

This clonotype was detected a few times. This sequence joins TRBV7-6 and TRBJ2-1, with D perhaps matching TRBD2 (7 bases). This CDR3 comprises 17 residues. Trimming shortened V by 2 bases and J by 5 bases, and 19 bases separated the two germline ends. Germline V gene sequence: CDR1 SGHVS, CDR2 FNYEAQ. The CDR3 DNA reads TGTGCCAGCAGCTTATTGTCGGGGGGTAGACAGGACAATGAGCAGTTCTTC. As protein: CASSLLSGGRQDNEQFF. The variable domain in full, with the rest retrieved from reference TRBV7-6 and TRBJ2-1, is GAGVSQSPRYKVTKRGQDVALRCDPISGHVSLYWYRQALGQGPEFLTYFNYEAQQDKSGLPNDRFSAERPEGSISTLTIQRTEQRDSAMYRCASSLLSGGRQDNEQFFGPGTRLTVL.

In its sample, this clonotype was seen a few times. V usage is TRBV28 and J usage is TRBJ2-7, with 10 bases fitting TRBD2. The germline CDR1 and CDR2 sequences are MDHEN and SYDVKM. The CDR3 runs 15 residues. V shed 5 bases, J shed 5 bases, and the junction held 9 bases outside the gene matches. This CDR3 is CASSVLAGSLNEQYF. The CDR3 nucleotides are TGTGCCAGCAGTGTACTAGCGGGGTCCTTGAACGAGCAGTACTTC.

The chain recombines TRBV5-1 with TRBJ2-7, with 7 positions matching TRBD1. The germline CDR1 and CDR2 sequences are SGHRS and YFSETQ. Losses at the gene ends were 0 bases for V and 4 bases for J; bases not matched to a gene: 16. There are 18 residues in the CDR3. The CDR3 region has the DNA TGCGCCAGCAGCTTGGAATGGCGGACAGGCCCGTACCTGTACGAGCAGTACTTC. Translation: CASSLEWRTGPYLYEQYF.

This clonotype was found a few times. The CDR3 spells CASSPGLAGIGGELFF. The CDR3 coding sequence is TGTGCCAGCAGCCCCGGACTAGCGGGGATTGGCGGGGAGCTGTTTTTT. The chain has TRBV7-3 and TRBJ2-2; 12 nucleotides align to TRBD2. The germline V gene has CDR1 SGHTA and CDR2 FQGTGA. V was pared by 5 bases and J by 7 bases, with 8 bases of the junction left unmatched. CDR3 length: 16 amino acids.

This chain connects TRBV19 to TRBJ1-1; D remains unclear. Per the germline V gene, CDR1 is LNHDA and CDR2 is SQIVND (reference sequence). V dropped 10 bases and J dropped 0 bases, with 12 bases sitting between them. The CDR3 spans 13 residues. In DNA, the CDR3 is TGTGCCACCCGGGGATTTATGAACACTGAAGCTTTCTTT. It specifies CATRGFMNTEAFF.

Ten or more counts support this clonotype. This chain connects TRBV2 to TRBJ2-3; 12 bases align to TRBD2. Germline-derived CDR1 and CDR2 are SNHLY and FYNNEI. CDR3 length: 16 amino acids. V shed 7 bases, J shed 6 bases, and the junction held 11 bases outside the gene matches. The CDR3 DNA is TGTGCCAGCATGAGGACTAGCGGGATCCAGGGGGATACGCAGTATTTT. Translation gives CASMRTSGIQGDTQYF.

This clonotype showed up many times. V usage is TRBV20-1 and J usage is TRBJ1-2; perhaps TRBD1 as D (5 bases). The CDR3 is made up of 13 amino acids. Germline CDR1 DFQATT, CDR2 SNEGSKA (reference sequence). V shed 3 bases and J shed 4 bases, with 12 bases lying between them. DNA for the CDR3: TGCAGTGCTAGCCCCGGGGCCCCCTATGGCTACACCTTC. This encodes CSASPGAPYGYTF.

This clonotype was seen only a few times. The chain joins TRBV10-3 to TRBJ1-6; no reliable D call. Germline loops: CDR1 ENHRY, CDR2 SYGVKD. This CDR3 is 14 amino acids long. V lost 2 bases, J lost 10 bases, and 12 bases lay in between. The CDR3 loop is CAISERARESPLHF. CDR3 nucleotide sequence: TGTGCCATCAGTGAGAGGGCCCGAGAGTCACCCCTCCACTTT.

V usage is TRBV6-2 or TRBV6-3 and J usage is TRBJ2-1, with D perhaps matching TRBD2 (5 bases). The V end lost 3 bases, the J end lost 9 bases, and 12 bases lay between the germline ends. CDR3 length: 13 amino acids. Germline lookup yields CDR1 MNHEY and CDR2 SVGEGT. The CDR3 sequence: CASSYLGVGEQFF. CDR3 bases: TGTGCCAGCAGTTATTTGGGAGTCGGTGAGCAGTTCTTC.

The chain joins TRBV18 to TRBJ2-7; 10 positions match TRBD2. V lost 3 bases to trimming and J lost 7 bases; unmatched junction nucleotides: 9. The CDR3 is made up of 15 amino acids. Germline CDR1 and CDR2: KGHSH and LQKENI. CDR3 protein: CASSPPGLAPLEQYF. CDR3 DNA sequence: TGTGCCAGCTCACCGCCGGGACTAGCGCCTCTGGAGCAGTACTTC.

Here the CDR3 DNA reads TGTGCCAGCAGCGTAGCCGGGTCGCCCTACAATGAGCAGTTCTTC. It encodes CASSVAGSPYNEQFF. The J gene is TRBJ2-1, the V gene TRBV9; the D is unclear. CDR1 and CDR2 (germline): SGDLS, YYNGEE. The CDR3 contains 15 residues. V gave up 0 bases and J gave up 2 bases, with 9 bases separating them.

This clonotype showed up just a few times. The V gene is TRBV7-3, the J gene TRBJ2-5, with 9 bases fitting TRBD2. Per the germline V gene, CDR1 is SGHTA and CDR2 is FQGTGA. The CDR3 sequence is 16 residues long. Trimming at V came to 0 bases and at J to 3 bases, leaving 5 bases not matched to a gene. The CDR3 coding sequence is TGTGCCAGCAGCTTAACGGGGGGCGGGGGGGAAGAGACCCAGTACTTC. Its protein is CASSLTGGGGEETQYF.

The V gene is TRBV6-1, the J gene TRBJ1-5; D remains ambiguous. V shed 4 bases and J shed 2 bases, with 12 bases lying between them. Germline V gene lookup returns CDR1 MNHNS and CDR2 SASEGT. The CDR3 has 15 residues. The CDR3 reads CASSVEQWGNQPQHF. For the CDR3, the DNA is TGTGCCAGCAGTGTCGAGCAGTGGGGCAATCAGCCCCAGCATTTT.

The chain employs TRBV5-1 and TRBJ2-7; a weak D match, TRBD2 (6 bases). CDR3 size: 14 residues. In germline, CDR1 is SGHRS, CDR2 YFSETQ. V was clipped by 2 bases and J by 3 bases, with 12 bases between them. CDR3 loop: CASSFSGGYYEQYV. Written as DNA, the CDR3 is TGCGCCAGCAGCTTTAGCGGAGGGTACTACGAGCAGTACGTC.

This chain joins TRBV6-5 and TRBJ1-1, with 9 bases identical to TRBD1. V lost 2 bases and J lost 5; bases outside the gene matches: 6. This CDR3 spans 15 amino acids. Looked up from germline, CDR1 is MNHEY and CDR2 is SVGAGI. The CDR3 sequence is CASSYPGQGITEAFF. The CDR3 DNA follows: TGTGCCAGCAGTTACCCGGGACAGGGTATTACTGAAGCTTTCTTT.

This clonotype was counted at least ten times. V and J are TRBV3-1 and TRBJ2-3; D remains unclear. The germline V gene encodes CDR1 LGHDT and CDR2 YNNKEL (reference sequence). V lost 6 bases to trimming and J lost 6 bases, with 10 bases between them. This CDR3 region has 12 residues. For the CDR3, the DNA is TGTGCCAGCAGACACTCCGGGGATACGCAGTATTTT. Its translation: CASRHSGDTQYF.

In this sample, this clonotype turned up many times. This sequence joins TRBV11-2 and TRBJ2-3, with TRBD2 identical over 13 bases. This CDR3 region has 16 residues. Germline V gives CDR1 SGHAT, CDR2 FQNNGV. V gave up 4 bases and J gave up 6 bases; unmatched junction bases: 7. In DNA, the CDR3 is TGTGCCAGCAGCTCCCGACTAGCGGGAGGAGTTGATACGCAGTATTTT. This sequence encodes CASSSRLAGGVDTQYF. Full variable domain (outside the CDR3, taken from reference TRBV11-2 and TRBJ2-3): EAGVAQSPRYKIIEKRQSVAFWCNPISGHATLYWYQQILGQGPKLLIQFQNNGVVDDSQLPKDRFSAERLKGVDSTLKIQPAKLEDSAVYLCASSSRLAGGVDTQYFGPGTRLTVL.

In this sample, this clonotype turned up a few times. The chain carries TRBV11-3 and TRBJ2-1; D uncertain. CDR1 SGHNT and CDR2 YENEEA come from the germline V gene. The CDR3 runs 14 residues. V lost 2 bases to trimming and J lost 9 bases, with 14 bases between them. The CDR3 protein is CASSLQVTNPEQFF. Here the CDR3 DNA reads TGTGCCAGCAGCTTACAAGTAACCAACCCTGAGCAGTTCTTC.